This TCR beta chain was sequenced in a study of blood T cells in healthy people across ages. General study findings and limits: Comparison with aged donors showed that long-lived donors had more naive CD4+ cells and higher diversity. It was held that diversity estimates obtained from one million T cells represented underestimates.

Sample-barcoded 5' priming and a J-beta primer mix drove a second PCR of roughly 7 to 11 cycles. Researchers report that a template-switch adaptor with 12 random nucleotides tagged each cDNA molecule. MiXCR, run by TCRdb on the 5' RACE reads, gives a single entry per CDR3 protein. The sample lists roughly 1,100,000 distinct CDR3 sequences; approximately 25% were seen once. The CDR3 length is 15 residues. V gave up 0 bases and J gave up 5 bases, with 13 bases separating them. Germline CDR1 MGHRA, CDR2 YSYEKL. The amount of total RNA extracted per sample was at least 5 micrograms. A remark on this clonotype: The antigen is not known.

The same specimen was also included in a second study, on T cells of mothers and their children.

This chain uses TRBV4-1 with TRBJ2-5; unclear D gene. The clonotype was recovered from a girl aged 2 to 10 in good health. Sequenced input: blood. As DNA, the CDR3 is TGCGCCAGCAGCCAAGATGTCACGCAGTATGAGACCCAGTACTTC. It encodes CASSQDVTQYETQYF.